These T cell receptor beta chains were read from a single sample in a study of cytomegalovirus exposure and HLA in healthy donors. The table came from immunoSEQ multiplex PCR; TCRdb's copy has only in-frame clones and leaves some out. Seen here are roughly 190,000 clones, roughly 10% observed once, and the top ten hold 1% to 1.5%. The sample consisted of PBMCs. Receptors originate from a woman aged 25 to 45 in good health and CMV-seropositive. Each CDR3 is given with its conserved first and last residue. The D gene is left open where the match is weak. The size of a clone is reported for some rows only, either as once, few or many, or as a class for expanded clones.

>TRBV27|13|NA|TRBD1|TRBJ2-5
CASGQGFAETQYF
TGTGCCAGTGGACAGGGGTTTGCGGAGACCCAGTACTTC
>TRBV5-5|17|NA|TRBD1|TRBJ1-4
CASSTTGTGGTNEKLFF
TGTGCCAGCAGCACAACCGGGACAGGGGGGACTAATGAAAAACTGTTTTTT
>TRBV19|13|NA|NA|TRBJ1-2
CASKKGGYYGYTF
TGTGCCAGTAAGAAGGGGGGGTACTACGGCTACACCTTC
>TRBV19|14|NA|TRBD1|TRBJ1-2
CASSGRQGRYGYTF
TGTGCCAGTAGTGGACGACAGGGGAGGTATGGCTACACCTTC
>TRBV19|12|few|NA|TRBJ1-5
CASSPQNQPQHF
TGTGCCAGTAGTCCTCAGAATCAGCCCCAGCATTTT
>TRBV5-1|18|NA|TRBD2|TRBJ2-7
CASSYILAGTSGNYEQYF
TGCGCCAGCAGCTACATATTGGCCGGGACTAGCGGCAACTACGAGCAGTACTTC
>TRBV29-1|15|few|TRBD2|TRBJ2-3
CSVGLLAGSTDTQYF
TGCAGCGTTGGACTGCTAGCGGGAAGCACAGATACGCAGTATTTT
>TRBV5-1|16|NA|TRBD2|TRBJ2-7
CASSPTPLAGAYEQYF
TGCGCCAGCAGCCCCACCCCACTAGCGGGAGCCTACGAGCAGTACTTC
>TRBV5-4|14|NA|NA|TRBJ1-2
CASSFRDGIYGYTF
TGTGCCAGCAGCTTTCGTGACGGGATTTATGGCTACACCTTC
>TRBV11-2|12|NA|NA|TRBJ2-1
CASSQQYNEQFF
TGTGCCAGCAGCCAACAGTACAATGAGCAGTTCTTC
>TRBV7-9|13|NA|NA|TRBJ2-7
CASSSTSLHEQYF
TGTGCCAGCAGCTCTACTAGTCTACACGAGCAGTACTTC
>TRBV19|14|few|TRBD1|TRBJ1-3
CASSVQGAGDTIYF
TGTGCCAGTAGCGTACAGGGGGCCGGGGACACCATATATTTT
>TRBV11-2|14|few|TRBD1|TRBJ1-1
CASRLIRGQGGAFF
TGTGCCAGCAGACTCATCCGGGGACAGGGGGGAGCTTTCTTT
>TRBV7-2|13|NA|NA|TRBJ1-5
CASSPGSNQPQHF
TGTGCCAGCAGCCCTGGCAGCAATCAGCCCCAGCATTTT
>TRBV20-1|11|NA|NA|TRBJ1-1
CSAFTDSGAFF
TGCAGTGCTTTTACGGACAGTGGAGCTTTCTTT
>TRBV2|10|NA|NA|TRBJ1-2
CASSEPGDTF
TGTGCCAGCAGCGAACCCGGGGACACCTTC
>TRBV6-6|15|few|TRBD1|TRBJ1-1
CASSSPGTANTEAFF
TGTGCCAGCAGTTCCCCGGGGACAGCCAACACTGAAGCTTTCTTT
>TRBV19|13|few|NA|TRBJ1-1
CASSMVGATEAFF
TGTGCCAGTAGTATGGTGGGCGCCACTGAAGCTTTCTTT
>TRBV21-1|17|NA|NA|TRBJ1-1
CASSKSPNAAFLEEAFF
TGTGCCAGCAGCAAAAGTCCTAACGCGGCCTTCCTGGAAGAAGCTTTCTTT
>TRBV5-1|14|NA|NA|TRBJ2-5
CASSFIPSQETQYF
TGCGCCAGCAGCTTCATACCGAGCCAAGAGACCCAGTACTTC
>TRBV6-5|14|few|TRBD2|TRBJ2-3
CASSLLAGGDTQYF
TGTGCCAGCAGTTTACTAGCGGGGGGAGATACGCAGTATTTT
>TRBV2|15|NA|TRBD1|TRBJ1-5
CASSASTGANQPQHF
TGTGCCAGCAGCGCAAGTACAGGGGCCAATCAGCCCCAGCATTTT
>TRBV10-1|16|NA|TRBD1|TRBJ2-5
CASSRVADRGRETQYF
TGCGCCAGCAGCCGAGTGGCGGACAGGGGTAGGGAGACCCAGTACTTC
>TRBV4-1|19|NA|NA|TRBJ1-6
CASSQDLGGKGGANSPLHF
TGCGCCAGCAGCCAAGATTTGGGAGGGAAGGGCGGCGCTAATTCACCCCTCCACTTT
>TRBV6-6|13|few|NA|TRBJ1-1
CASTDTGGTEAFF
TGTGCCAGCACCGACACGGGGGGCACTGAAGCTTTCTTT
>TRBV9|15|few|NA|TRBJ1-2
CASSAAGTINYGYTF
TGTGCCAGCAGCGCCGCAGGTACGATTAACTATGGCTACACCTTC
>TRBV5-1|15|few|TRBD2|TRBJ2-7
CASSLAGRISYEQYF
TGCGCCAGCAGCTTGGCCGGGAGGATATCCTACGAGCAGTACTTC
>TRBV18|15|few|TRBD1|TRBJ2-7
CASSPVEGRGNEQYF
TGTGCCAGCTCACCAGTAGAAGGCAGGGGGAACGAGCAGTACTTC
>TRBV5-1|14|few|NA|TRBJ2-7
CASSLILPRDEQYF
TGCGCCAGCAGCTTAATCCTCCCACGGGACGAGCAGTACTTC
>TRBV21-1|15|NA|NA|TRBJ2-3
CASSGQGVNTDTQYF
TGTGCCAGCAGCGGGCAGGGGGTAAACACAGATACGCAGTATTTT
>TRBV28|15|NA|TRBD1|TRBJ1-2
CASRSSRGPAIGYTF
TGTGCCAGCAGGTCCTCCAGGGGGCCGGCTATCGGCTACACCTTC
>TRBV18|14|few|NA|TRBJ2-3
CASSTGRGTDTQYF
TGTGCCAGCTCAACAGGGAGAGGAACAGATACGCAGTATTTT
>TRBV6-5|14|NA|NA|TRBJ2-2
CASRGTMNTGELFF
TGTGCCAGCAGAGGGACAATGAACACCGGGGAGCTGTTTTTT
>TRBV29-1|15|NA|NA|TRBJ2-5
CSVEEDSMYQETQYF
TGCAGCGTTGAAGAGGACAGCATGTACCAAGAGACCCAGTACTTC
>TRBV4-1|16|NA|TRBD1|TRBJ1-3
CASSPSRGSSGNTIYF
TGCGCCAGCAGCCCCTCCAGGGGGAGCTCTGGAAACACCATATATTTT
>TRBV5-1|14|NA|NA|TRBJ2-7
CASSGQRARGEQYF
TGCGCCAGCAGCGGTCAAAGGGCTCGGGGCGAGCAGTACTTC
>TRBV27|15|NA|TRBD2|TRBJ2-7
CASSQGLAASYEQYF
TGTGCCAGCAGCCAAGGACTAGCGGCCTCCTACGAGCAGTACTTC
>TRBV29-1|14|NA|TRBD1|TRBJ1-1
CSVGDRNGNTEAFF
TGCAGCGTTGGGGACAGGAACGGGAACACTGAAGCTTTCTTT
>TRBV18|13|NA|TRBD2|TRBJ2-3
CASSAGAADTQYF
TGTGCCAGCTCAGCGGGAGCCGCAGATACGCAGTATTTT
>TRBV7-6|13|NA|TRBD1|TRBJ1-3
CASSHSKGQGIYF
TGTGCCAGCAGCCACTCCAAGGGACAGGGGATATATTTT
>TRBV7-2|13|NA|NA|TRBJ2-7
CASSVVSPGEQYF
TGTGCCAGCAGCGTCGTCTCACCGGGGGAGCAGTACTTC
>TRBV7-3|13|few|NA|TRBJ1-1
CASSRRTETEAFF
TGTGCCAGCAGCCGCAGGACAGAGACTGAAGCTTTCTTT
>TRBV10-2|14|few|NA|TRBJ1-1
CASSLLGGATEAFF
TGCGCCAGCAGTCTTCTGGGGGGAGCCACTGAAGCTTTCTTT
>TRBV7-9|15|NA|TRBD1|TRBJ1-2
CASSSPGTGLGGYTF
TGTGCCAGCAGCAGTCCCGGGACAGGTCTTGGCGGCTACACCTTC
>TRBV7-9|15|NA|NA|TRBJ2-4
CASSLVTGISDIQYF
TGTGCCAGCAGCTTAGTAACCGGGATCTCGGACATTCAGTACTTC
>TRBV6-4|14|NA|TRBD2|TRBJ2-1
CAPGSSGPYNEQFF
TGTGCTCCCGGCTCTAGCGGCCCCTACAATGAGCAGTTCTTC
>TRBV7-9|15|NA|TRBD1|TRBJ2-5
CASSPGTGGGETQYF
TGTGCCAGCAGCCCGGGGACAGGGGGAGGAGAGACCCAGTACTTC
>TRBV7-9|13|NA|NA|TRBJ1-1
CASSLERQSEAFF
TGTGCCAGCAGCTTAGAGAGGCAGAGTGAAGCTTTCTTT
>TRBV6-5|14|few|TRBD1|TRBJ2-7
CASSYPGQGGEQYF
TGTGCCAGCAGTTACCCGGGACAGGGTGGGGAGCAGTACTTC
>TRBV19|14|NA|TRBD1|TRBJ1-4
CASSPTGSPEKLFF
TGTGCCAGTAGTCCGACAGGGTCGCCTGAAAAACTGTTTTTT
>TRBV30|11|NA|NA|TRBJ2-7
CAWSQWREQYF
TGTGCCTGGAGCCAATGGAGAGAGCAGTACTTC
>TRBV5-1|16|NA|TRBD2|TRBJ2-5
CASSSGLAGAHETQYF
TGCGCCAGCAGCTCGGGACTAGCGGGAGCCCATGAGACCCAGTACTTC
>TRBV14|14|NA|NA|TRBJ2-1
CASSQESVLNEQFF
TGTGCCAGCAGCCAAGAGAGCGTCCTCAATGAGCAGTTCTTC
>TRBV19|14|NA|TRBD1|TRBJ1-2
CASSYDRARGGYTF
TGTGCCAGTAGCTATGACAGGGCGCGAGGGGGCTACACCTTC
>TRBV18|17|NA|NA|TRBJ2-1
CASSLTSTAVFPGEQFF
TGTGCCAGCTCCCTCACTTCGACAGCCGTATTCCCCGGGGAGCAGTTCTTC
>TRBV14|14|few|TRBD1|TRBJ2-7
CASSWGTGGYEQYF
TGTGCCAGCAGCTGGGGGACAGGGGGGTACGAGCAGTACTTC
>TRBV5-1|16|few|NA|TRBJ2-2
CASSLITGFSSGELFF
TGCGCCAGCAGCTTGATTACGGGATTCAGCTCCGGGGAGCTGTTTTTT
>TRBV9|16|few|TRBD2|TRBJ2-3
CASSPHGAGVLDTQYF
TGTGCCAGCAGCCCGCATGGAGCGGGAGTCTTGGATACGCAGTATTTT
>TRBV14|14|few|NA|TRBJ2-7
CASSQTPYMREQYF
TGTGCCAGCAGCCAGACTCCTTATATGCGCGAGCAGTACTTC
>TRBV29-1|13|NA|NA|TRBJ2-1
CSVPRVTYNEQFF
TGCAGCGTGCCCCGAGTAACGTACAATGAGCAGTTCTTC